This is a list of T cell receptor beta chains from one sample in a study of Ad26.COV2.S vaccination and SARS-CoV-2 variants. The method was immunoSEQ multiplex PCR; TCRdb's version includes in-frame clones alone and lacks a portion of them. This sample has approximately 300,000 clones, with 86% found just once. This specimen consisted of peripheral blood, obtained in a trial of Ad26.COV2.S vaccine versus placebo. The receptors were sampled from a person between 18 and 60 years old who received the Ad26.COV2.S COVID-19 vaccine or a placebo. The CDR3 runs from the conserved cysteine through the conserved F or W. D genes are given only for firm matches. Rows may omit the clone size; those that give it use once, few, many or a size class.

>-|TRBV5-1|TRBJ2-5|-
TGCGCCAGCAGCTTGGCCCCCAGGAGACAAGAGACCCAGTACTTC
CASSLAPRRQETQYF
>-|TRBV7-2|TRBJ1-4|-
TGTGCCAGCAGCTTAGATCGGGGGCTTAATGAAAAACTGTTTTTT
CASSLDRGLNEKLFF
>-|TRBV3-1/TRBV3-2|TRBJ2-7|-
TGTGCCAGCAGCCAATTGGTCCTCGGAGCATCCTACGAGCAGTACTTC
CASSQLVLGASYEQYF
>-|TRBV19|TRBJ1-5|TRBD1
TGTGCCAGTAGTTACAGGGCAGGGGGCACCTATAGCAATCAGCCCCAGCATTTT
CASSYRAGGTYSNQPQHF
>few|TRBV2|TRBJ2-1|TRBD1
TGTGCCAGCAGGGAACAGGGGGCCTACAATGAGCAGTTCTTC
CASREQGAYNEQFF
>-|TRBV7-9|TRBJ1-1|-
TGTGCCAGCAGCCCTCTTTTGCCGGCCAGGAACACTGAAGCTTTCTTT
CASSPLLPARNTEAFF
>-|TRBV18|TRBJ2-5|TRBD1
TGTGCCAGCTCACAGGGGACAGGGAGATCTGGGGCGGAGACCCAGTACTTC
CASSQGTGRSGAETQYF
>once|TRBV5-6|TRBJ1-6|-
TGTGCCAGCCAAACCGGGGGCCCGGGTTCACCCCTCCACTTT
CASQTGGPGSPLHF
>once|TRBV5-1|TRBJ1-1|-
TGCGCCAGCAGCTTGGTCTCAGGGGAATGGAGGAACACTGAAGCTTTCTTT
CASSLVSGEWRNTEAFF
>-|TRBV2|TRBJ2-1|-
TGTGCCACCCGACGGGACAACAACAATGAGCAGTTCTTC
CATRRDNNNEQFF
>-|TRBV11-2|TRBJ2-2|-
TGTGCCAGCAGCTTAGCGGCGGGGAACGGGGAGCTGTTTTTT
CASSLAAGNGELFF
>-|TRBV15|TRBJ2-7|TRBD1
TGTGCCACCAGCAGAAAGCTACAGGGGGCGCGGGAGCAGTACTTC
CATSRKLQGAREQYF
>-|TRBV18|TRBJ2-3|-
TGTGCCAGCTCATCCGGGGCCCGCACAGATACGCAGTATTTT
CASSSGARTDTQYF
>-|TRBV5-4|TRBJ2-2|TRBD1
TGTGCCAGCAGCTCCGGACAGGCCCCCGGGGAGCTGTTTTTT
CASSSGQAPGELFF
>-|TRBV5-6|TRBJ1-5|TRBD1
TGTGCCAGCAGCTTGGCCGGGGACAGTTATAGCAATCAGCCCCAGCATTTT
CASSLAGDSYSNQPQHF
>-|TRBV6-2/TRBV6-3|TRBJ2-1|-
TGTGCCAGCAGTCGACCCCGGACGGATAGCAATGAGCAGTTCTTC
CASSRPRTDSNEQFF
>once|TRBV10-3|TRBJ2-3|-
TGTGCCATCAAGGCACTGTATAGCACAGATACGCAGTATTTT
CAIKALYSTDTQYF
>-|TRBV4-3|TRBJ1-3|-
TGCGCCAGCAGCCAATCCGAGCGGGAGGGTTGGAACACCATATATTTT
CASSQSEREGWNTIYF
>-|TRBV6-5|TRBJ2-7|-
TGTGCCAGCAGTTACACTACCGGGACCGGGTACGAGCAGTACTTC
CASSYTTGTGYEQYF
>-|TRBV18|TRBJ2-3|TRBD1
TGTGCCAGCTCAACTAGGGGACAGGGTACAGATACGCAGTATTTT
CASSTRGQGTDTQYF
>-|TRBV7-9|TRBJ2-1|-
TGTGCCAGCGAGGGTGCAGGGATGCTAGGCGAGCAGTTCTTC
CASEGAGMLGEQFF
>-|TRBV5-6|TRBJ2-2|-
TGTGCCAGCAGCTTGTTCTGGGGTCCCACCGGGGAGCTGTTTTTT
CASSLFWGPTGELFF
>-|TRBV15|TRBJ2-5|-
TGTGCCACCAGCGGATCAACCGGGAATTGGGAGACCCAGTACTTC
CATSGSTGNWETQYF
>-|TRBV10-3|TRBJ1-2|TRBD1
TGTGCCATCGGAGGAACAGGGGACAGCGATGGCTACACCTTC
CAIGGTGDSDGYTF
>-|TRBV19|TRBJ1-2|TRBD1
TGTGCCAGTAGTATAGTCGGGACAGCTAACTATGGCTACACCTTC
CASSIVGTANYGYTF
>-|TRBV4-1|TRBJ2-6|-
TGCGCCAGCAGCCATTCCCCGGCGGGATCTGGGGCCAACGTCCTGACTTTC
CASSHSPAGSGANVLTF
>-|TRBV11-2|TRBJ1-2|TRBD1
TGTGCCACCTCCTCCGACAGGGGGTTCTATGGCTACACCTTC
CATSSDRGFYGYTF
>-|TRBV18|TRBJ1-1|-
TGTGCCAGCTCACCCACACTGAACACTGAAGCTTTCTTT
CASSPTLNTEAFF
>-|TRBV6-2/TRBV6-3|TRBJ2-7|-
TGTGCCAGCAGTTACGGGGGACGGGGGACCTCCTACGAGCAGTACTTC
CASSYGGRGTSYEQYF
>-|TRBV25-1|TRBJ2-7|-
TGTGCCAGCAGTTACGAGGACTACGAGCAGTACTTC
CASSYEDYEQYF
>-|TRBV7-7|TRBJ2-1|TRBD2
TGTGCCAGCATCTTAGCGGGGGGGCGGTTCGCCGACAATGAGCAGTTCTTC
CASILAGGRFADNEQFF
>many|TRBV10-1|TRBJ1-4|-
TGCGCCAAGACCTCCTTAAGACAGGCAGGCTTGGGTCCGCTGTTTTTT
CAKTSLRQAGLGPLFF
>once|TRBV25-1|TRBJ2-3|TRBD2
TGTGCCAGCAGTGGTGAAGCGGGGTTGGCAGATACGCAGTATTTT
CASSGEAGLADTQYF
>-|TRBV10-3|TRBJ1-4|-
TGTGCCACTTCTCTCCGGGTGAATGAAAAACTGTTTTTT
CATSLRVNEKLFF
>-|TRBV5-1|TRBJ2-5|-
TGCGCCAGCAGCTTGGTTGGCCGTTCGGAAGAGACCCAGTACTTC
CASSLVGRSEETQYF
>-|TRBV4-1|TRBJ2-7|TRBD1
TGCGCCAGCAGCCAAGACAGGGGGCGCACCGAGCAGTACTTC
CASSQDRGRTEQYF
>-|TRBV21-1|TRBJ1-5|-
TGTGCCATCAACGACCGGGACCCAGGGAGCAATCAGCCCCAGCATTTT
CAINDRDPGSNQPQHF
>-|TRBV11-2|TRBJ1-1|TRBD1
TGTGCCAGCAGCTCCCGGGACAGGGGCGCTTTGAACACTGAAGCTTTCTTT
CASSSRDRGALNTEAFF
>few|TRBV5-6|TRBJ2-7|-
TGTGCCAGCAGCCAGGGTTACGAGCAGTACTTC
CASSQGYEQYF
>-|TRBV7-2|TRBJ2-7|-
TGTGCCAGCAGCTTAGAGGGGGGGTCATACGAGCAGTACTTC
CASSLEGGSYEQYF
>-|TRBV30|TRBJ2-1|-
TGTGCCTGGAGTGTATCTCAGGAGCAGTTCTTC
CAWSVSQEQFF
>-|TRBV5-1|TRBJ1-4|-
TGCGCCAGCAGCTTGGATGGGAGAGGGGGTGAAAAACTGTTTTTT
CASSLDGRGGEKLFF
>-|TRBV30|TRBJ1-1|-
TGTGCCTGGAGGGGGGGGGACCGAACGAACACTGAAGCTTTCTTT
CAWRGGDRTNTEAFF
>-|TRBV25-1|TRBJ1-1|-
TGTGCCAGCAGTGCCCCTGCGGGGATGAACACTGAAGCTTTCTTT
CASSAPAGMNTEAFF
>-|TRBV19|TRBJ2-3|-
TGTGCCAGTAGTTTTCTGGGGGCCACAGATACGCAGTATTTT
CASSFLGATDTQYF
>-|TRBV27|TRBJ2-7|TRBD1
TGTGCCAGCAGTCCAGGGACAGGGCCATCCTACGAGCAGTACTTC
CASSPGTGPSYEQYF
>-|TRBV7-2|TRBJ1-4|TRBD1
TGTGCCAGCAGCGGGACAGGAAATGAAAAACTGTTTTTT
CASSGTGNEKLFF
>-|TRBV14|TRBJ1-2|TRBD1
TGTGCCAGCAGCCAAACAGGGGTTCGCACCTTC
CASSQTGVRTF
>-|TRBV6-5|TRBJ2-1|-
TGTGCCAGCAGGGACAAATACTACAATGAGCAGTTCTTC
CASRDKYYNEQFF
>-|TRBV18|TRBJ2-4|-
TGTGCCAGCTCTCCTAACACGGAGGGGGACATTCAGTACTTC
CASSPNTEGDIQYF
>-|TRBV18|TRBJ1-4|-
TGTGCCAGCCAGGACGATGCAACTAATGAAAAACTGTTTTTT
CASQDDATNEKLFF
>-|TRBV6-2/TRBV6-3|TRBJ2-3|TRBD2
TGTGCCAGCAGTTTTCGGACTAGCGGGGGCCCCACAGATACGCAGTATTTT
CASSFRTSGGPTDTQYF
>-|TRBV6-6|TRBJ2-1|TRBD2
TGTGCCAGCAGCCCTGGGGCTAGCGGGGCCAATGAGCAGTTCTTC
CASSPGASGANEQFF
>-|TRBV11-3|TRBJ2-7|TRBD1
TGTGCCAGCAGCCGGGACAGTACCTACGAGCAGTACTTC
CASSRDSTYEQYF
>-|TRBV15|TRBJ1-5|TRBD1
TGTGCCACCAGCAGAGATCAAGGACAGGGTCGACAGCCCCAGCATTTT
CATSRDQGQGRQPQHF
>-|TRBV20-1|TRBJ2-5|-
TGCAGTGCTAGACCAGGGGAGACCCAGTACTTC
CSARPGETQYF
>-|TRBV2|TRBJ2-2|TRBD2
TGTGCCAGCAGGGGGGGACTAGCGGTAGCGAACACCGGGGAGCTGTTTTTT
CASRGGLAVANTGELFF
>-|TRBV9|TRBJ2-1|TRBD2
TGTGCCAGCAGCGTAACGACAGAGCGGGGGCGCGCGATGTTCTTC
CASSVTTERGRAMFF
>-|TRBV7-9|TRBJ2-2|-
TGTGCCAGCAGCTTGTGGCAGAACACCGGGGAGCTGTTTTTT
CASSLWQNTGELFF